Following are 30 T cell receptor beta chains from one sample sequenced in a study of molecular identifiers for immune sequencing clone quantification. TCRdb fed the PCR reads into MiXCR, producing one record per CDR3 protein. This sample yields about half a million distinct CDR3 sequences, of which 20% to 25% are seen a single time; 0.65% to 0.95% belongs to the top ten. Sequencing input: naive CD8+ T cells from blood, with Jurkat cell RNA spiked in. Subset in this sample: FACS-sorted CD8+CD4-CCR7+CD45RA+ naive T cells. The origin of the receptors is a human donor in good health. Some libraries in this study had Jurkat cell RNA spiked in.

This clonotype came up many times. The chain combines TRBV18 with TRBJ2-3; 11 nucleotides align to TRBD2. J gave up 1 base and V 8 bases, and 5 bases lay outside the gene matches. The CDR3 extends over 15 amino acids. Germline V gene lookup returns CDR1 KGHSH and CDR2 LQKENI. The DNA of the CDR3 is TGTGCCAGCACCACTAGCGGGAGTCGCACAGATACGCAGTATTTT. Translation: CASTTSGSRTDTQYF.

This chain links TRBV9 with TRBJ2-2, with a possible D match to TRBD1 (5 bases). Looked up from germline, CDR1 is SGDLS and CDR2 is YYNGEE. Trimming left V 4 bases short and J 5 bases short, with 21 bases between. The CDR3 has 17 residues. CDR3 region: CASSPQDTSLGTGELFF. CDR3 DNA: TGTGCCAGCAGCCCACAGGACACGTCTCTCGGTACCGGGGAGCTGTTTTTT.

The chain joins TRBV12-3 or TRBV12-4 to TRBJ2-5; 7 bases are a match to TRBD1. The CDR3 runs to 12 residues. Losses at the gene ends were 8 bases for V and 9 bases for J; bases not matched to a gene: 9. This chain's CDR3 is CASGTDLLAQYF. CDR3 bases: TGTGCCAGCGGGACAGACCTTCTGGCCCAGTACTTC.

The chain employs TRBV4-3 and TRBJ2-3, with 8 bases matching TRBD2. CDR3 length equals 18 residues. Trimming removed 0 bases from V and 1 base from J; junction bases left unmatched: 9. The germline gives CDR1 LGHNA, CDR2 YSLEER. The chain's CDR3 is CASSQDSAGGARTDTQYF. The CDR3 nucleotides are TGCGCCAGCAGCCAAGATTCGGCGGGAGGAGCCCGCACAGATACGCAGTATTTT.

J is TRBJ2-3 and V is TRBV11-3, with D possibly matching TRBD2 (5 bases). The V end was cut by 5 bases, the J end by 0 bases, with 9 bases between. CDR1 SGHNT and CDR2 YENEEA come from the germline V gene. The CDR3 contains 14 residues. CDR3 loop: CASSAEGSTDTQYF. The CDR3 DNA reads as TGTGCCAGCAGCGCTGAGGGCAGCACAGATACGCAGTATTTT.

This clonotype has ten or more counts. The V call is TRBV29-1, the J call TRBJ2-4; D call uncertain. This CDR3 has 13 residues. Germline V gives CDR1 SQVTM, CDR2 ANQGSEA. V lost 2 bases and J 6 bases, leaving 11 bases between the germline ends. In DNA, the CDR3 is TGCAGCGTTGAACTGGGTTCTGGAAACATTCAGTACTTC. It specifies CSVELGSGNIQYF.

This clonotype was observed many times. The chain has TRBV27 and TRBJ2-3; maybe TRBD1 (5 bases). The CDR3 loop spans 13 amino acids. Germline assignment: CDR1 MNHEY and CDR2 SMNVEV (reference sequence). V was clipped by 3 bases and J by 4 bases, with 8 bases between them. CDR3 sequence: CASSFAGSDTQYF. The CDR3, as DNA: TGTGCCAGCAGTTTCGCAGGGTCAGATACGCAGTATTTT.

V usage is TRBV14 and J usage is TRBJ2-5, with 13 nucleotides matching TRBD2. Germline V lookup: CDR1 SGHDN, CDR2 FVKESK. The CDR3 loop spans 19 amino acids. With V trimmed by 3 bases and J by 4 bases, 14 bases remained unmatched. The DNA for the CDR3 is TGTGCCAGCAGCCATGCCACCGGGACTAGCGGGATTTGGGGAGAGACCCAGTACTTC. Translated: CASSHATGTSGIWGETQYF.

This clonotype appeared many times. The rearrangement uses TRBV27 and TRBJ2-3, with 8 bases aligning to TRBD1. This CDR3 is 18 amino acids long. Germline V gene lookup returns CDR1 MNHEY and CDR2 SMNVEV (reference sequence). V was pared by 5 bases and J by 0 bases, with 13 bases of the junction left unmatched. CDR3 in DNA: TGTGCCAGCAGTCCCCTGGGCCCCACAGGGGGGAGCACAGATACGCAGTATTTT. Its protein is CASSPLGPTGGSTDTQYF.

This sequence joins TRBV5-1 and TRBJ2-5; no clear D gene. The CDR3 spans 13 residues. Germline V gene sequence: CDR1 SGHRS, CDR2 YFSETQ. V was shortened by 2 bases and J by 3 bases, with 8 bases between the two germline ends. CDR3 nucleotide sequence: TGCGCCAGCAGCTTTGAAACAAAAGAGACCCAGTACTTC. It specifies CASSFETKETQYF.

V gene TRBV4-1 combines with J gene TRBJ2-7, with D tentatively TRBD1 (5 bases). V lost 1 base and J 4 bases, leaving 17 bases between the germline ends. The CDR3 runs to 16 residues. The V gene's germline CDR1 is MGHRA and CDR2 YSYEKL. CDR3 loop: CASSQGRATDLYEQYF. The DNA of the CDR3 is TGCGCCAGCAGCCAAGGTAGAGCGACAGACCTTTACGAGCAGTACTTC.

On this clonotype: A read error may explain this, as a much larger clone is one base away. J is TRBJ1-5 and V is TRBV19; 7 nucleotides line up with TRBD1. The CDR3 runs 18 residues. V was pared by 5 bases and J by 4 bases, with 17 bases of the junction left unmatched. From germline, CDR1 is LNHDA and CDR2 SQIVND (reference sequence). DNA for the CDR3: TGTGCCAGTAGTGTATTGGGATGGGGGGACAGCCTTAATCAGCCCCAGCATTTT. Translation: CASSVLGWGDSLNQPQHF.

This clonotype was seen more than once but under ten times. The chain carries TRBV11-2 and TRBJ2-1, with 11 bases that match TRBD2. The CDR3 contains 23 residues. CDR1 is SGHAT and CDR2 is FQNNGV in the germline V gene. V was pared by 3 bases and J by 7 bases, with 29 bases of the junction left unmatched. The CDR3 region has the DNA TGTGCCAGCAGCTTCCCTACAGGGGGTATCTCTGATAGCGGGAGGGGAATAGGGAATGAGCAGTTCTTC. This translates into CASSFPTGGISDSGRGIGNEQFF.

This chain uses TRBV4-2 with TRBJ1-5; D gene ambiguous. V gave up 0 bases and J gave up 2 bases, with 8 bases separating them. This CDR3 region has 15 residues. The germline gives CDR1 LGHNA, CDR2 YNFKEQ. CDR3 DNA sequence: TGTGCCAGCAGCCAAGAAAATTTAGGCAATCAGCCCCAGCATTTT. Its protein is CASSQENLGNQPQHF.

As concerns this clonotype: Possible read error: a much larger clone is one base away. The chain combines TRBV12-3 or TRBV12-4 with TRBJ2-3, with a tentative D call TRBD2 (5 bases). This CDR3 comprises 11 residues. CDR3 DNA: TGTGCCGGCAGTTTACTAGAATCGCAGTATTTT. It is translated as CAGSLLESQYF.

This chain joins TRBV9 and TRBJ1-1, with 10 positions matching TRBD1. The CDR3 covers 16 residues. The V gene's germline CDR1 is SGDLS and CDR2 YYNGEE. The V gene end was trimmed by 2 bases and the J gene end by 3 bases; junction bases not matched to a gene: 7. The CDR3: CASSVEGQGTYTEAFF. The CDR3 region has the DNA TGTGCCAGCAGCGTGGAGGGACAGGGGACGTACACTGAAGCTTTCTTT.

J is TRBJ2-5 and V is TRBV27; TRBD2 matches 8 bases. The J segment lost 1 base and the V segment lost 5 bases, leaving 9 bases of the junction unmatched. The germline V gene has CDR1 MNHEY and CDR2 SMNVEV (reference sequence). The CDR3 spans 16 residues. The CDR3 coding sequence is TGTGCCAGCAGTCCCCTGGGAAGCGGGGGCCAAGAGACCCAGTACTTC. It yields the protein CASSPLGSGGQETQYF.

This clonotype was observed at least ten times. The chain combines TRBV4-1 with TRBJ2-3; 9 bases match TRBD1. Unmatched junction bases numbered 3, after V lost 4 bases and J lost 1 base. Germline lookup yields CDR1 MGHRA and CDR2 YSYEKL. The CDR3 consists of 15 residues. CDR3 residues: CASSLQGAGTDTQYF. Here the CDR3 DNA reads TGCGCCAGCAGCCTACAGGGGGCTGGCACAGATACGCAGTATTTT.

Of note for this clonotype: A clone one base away is much larger, so this may be a read error. V usage is TRBV25-1 and J usage is TRBJ2-5; tentative D call: TRBD1 (5 bases). Looked up from germline, CDR1 is MGHDK and CDR2 is SYGVNS. CDR3 length equals 13 residues. CDR3 coding DNA: TGTGCCAGCAGCCACAGGCTTCAAGAGGCCCAGTACTTC. Protein product: CASSHRLQEAQYF.

This clonotype was detected a few times. This chain uses TRBV28 with TRBJ1-2; 8 bases match TRBD1. V gave up 5 bases and J gave up 2 bases; unmatched junction bases: 13. Per germline, CDR1 MDHEN and CDR2 SYDVKM. The CDR3 extends over 17 amino acids. CDR3 region: CASSRTGLFRGNYGYTF. The CDR3 region has the DNA TGTGCCAGCAGTAGGACAGGGTTGTTCCGGGGAAACTATGGCTACACCTTC.

The chain links TRBV7-9 to TRBJ2-3, with D tentatively TRBD1 or TRBD2 (5 bases each). This CDR3 spans 15 amino acids. The ends were cut back, 4 bases at V and 0 bases at J, with 11 bases in the middle. CDR1 is SEHNR, CDR2 FQNEAQ, per germline (reference sequence). The CDR3 DNA reads as TGTGCCAGCAGCTCCGGGACGATCAGCACAGATACGCAGTATTTT. Translated: CASSSGTISTDTQYF.

This clonotype showed up just a few times. V gene TRBV28 combines with J gene TRBJ1-4; 10 positions agree with TRBD1. Germline V lookup: CDR1 MDHEN, CDR2 SYDVKM. This CDR3 is 16 amino acids long. Trimming at V came to 2 bases and at J to 5 bases, leaving 5 bases not matched to a gene. In nucleotides, the CDR3 is TGTGCCAGCAGTTTACACGGACAGGGGGAGAATGAAAAACTGTTTTTT. This sequence encodes CASSLHGQGENEKLFF.

This clonotype was seen a few times. The chain is built from TRBV18 and TRBJ2-1, with 10 bases lining up with TRBD2. Germline CDR1 reads KGHSH; CDR2 reads LQKENI. The V segment lost 3 bases and the J segment 8 bases; nucleotides outside the gene matches: 10. This CDR3 spans 16 amino acids. Here the CDR3 reads CASSPTASGSIYEQFF. In DNA, the CDR3 is TGTGCCAGCTCACCCACGGCTAGCGGGAGTATCTATGAGCAGTTCTTC.

This clonotype came up a few times. This chain joins TRBV12-3 or TRBV12-4 and TRBJ2-1; TRBD2 matches at 9 bases. The ends lost 8 bases at V and 3 bases at J; junction bases unmatched: 11. This CDR3 has 16 amino acids. CDR3 bases: TGTGCCAGCTGGGCGGGTCATAGCGGGAGCTACAATGAGCAGTTCTTC. Amino acids: CASWAGHSGSYNEQFF.

This clonotype was recorded at least ten times. The J gene is TRBJ2-4, the V gene TRBV7-9; D is unclear. The length of the CDR3 is 14 residues. CDR1 and CDR2 from the germline V gene are SEHNR and FQNEAQ (reference sequence). Trimming stripped 1 base from V and 8 bases from J, with 12 bases between. The DNA for the CDR3 is TGTGCCAGCAGCTTAGTGAATCGAGTGGACATTCAGTACTTC. Protein: CASSLVNRVDIQYF. Looking up the rest from reference TRBV7-9 and TRBJ2-4 gives the full variable domain: DTGVSQNPRHKITKRGQNVTFRCDPISEHNRLYWYRQTLGQGPEFLTYFQNEAQLEKSRLLSDRFSAERPKGSFSTLEIQRTEQGDSAMYLCASSLVNRVDIQYFGAGTRLSVL.

As DNA, the CDR3 is TGTGCCAGCTCATTGGTAGAGGGACGGAAGAACACTGAAGCTTTCTTT. It specifies CASSLVEGRKNTEAFF. The chain couples TRBV12-3 or TRBV12-4 to TRBJ1-1, with D maybe TRBD1 (5 bases). The CDR3 consists of 16 residues. Trimming took 8 bases from V and 1 from J, leaving 20 bases between them.

This clonotype was seen many times. V is TRBV7-6 and J is TRBJ1-1; 7 nucleotides match TRBD1. CDR3 length: 13 residues. Per the germline V gene, CDR1 is SGHVS and CDR2 is FNYEAQ. V lost 3 bases to trimming and J lost 5 bases; unmatched junction nucleotides: 3. CDR3 sequence: CASSFGTVTEAFF. The CDR3 nucleotides are TGTGCCAGCAGCTTTGGGACAGTTACTGAAGCTTTCTTT. Supplemented by reference TRBV7-6 and TRBJ1-1, the full variable domain reads GAGVSQSPRYKVTKRGQDVALRCDPISGHVSLYWYRQALGQGPEFLTYFNYEAQQDKSGLPNDRFSAERPEGSISTLTIQRTEQRDSAMYRCASSFGTVTEAFFGQGTRLTVV.

A note on this clonotype: This clone may be a read error of a much larger clone one base away. V and J are TRBV7-9 and TRBJ2-5; a weak D match, TRBD1 (6 bases). Germline V lookup: CDR1 SEHNR, CDR2 FQNEAQ (reference sequence). The CDR3 runs to 12 residues. The CDR3 reads CATARTEETQCF. CDR3 DNA sequence: TGTGCCACCGCTCGGACAGAAGAGACCCAGTGCTTC.

This clonotype was seen only a few times. The CDR3 protein is CAISAAKPYEQYF. In DNA form, the CDR3 reads TGTGCCATCAGTGCGGCCAAGCCCTACGAGCAGTACTTC. The genes are TRBV10-3 and TRBJ2-7; D is unclear. The CDR3 has 13 residues. V dropped 4 bases and J dropped 2 bases, with 9 bases sitting between them. Per germline, CDR1 ENHRY and CDR2 SYGVKD.

This chain connects TRBV2 to TRBJ2-2; the match to TRBD2 covers 9 bases. The V and J ends lost 3 bases and 4 bases, in that order; junction bases with no gene match: 6. The CDR3 has 16 amino acids. CDR1 is SNHLY and CDR2 is FYNNEI in the germline V gene. CDR3 in amino acids: CASSDGLAGLTGELFF. The DNA of the CDR3 is TGTGCCAGCAGTGATGGGCTAGCGGGACTCACCGGGGAGCTGTTTTTT.